The sequence of this T cell receptor beta chain was determined in a study of shared clonotypes between healthy human individuals. Findings and limits, study-wide: Sampling involved blood alone; tissue repertoires likely differ.

The CDR3 is 16 residues long. V was cut by 5 bases and J by 7 bases, with 21 bases left in between. The germline gives CDR1 SEHNR, CDR2 FQNEAQ (reference sequence). Several immunoSEQ plates received, in even portions, the genomic DNA of each subset. Clones were sequenced by immunoSEQ multiplex PCR, and TCRdb holds only the in-frame ones, with some missing. The table records a few hundred thousand clones, over 60% of them present only once. As regards this clone: What it recognizes is unknown.

The V call is TRBV7-9, the J call TRBJ2-1, with TRBD2 as a possible D gene (6 bases). The clonotype comes from a woman aged 35 to 49 in good health. Some clones in this sample may be carry-over from other donors' samples. The sample comprised PBMCs. CDR3 bases: TGTGCCAGCAGCGCTACGACTAGTTTTGTGCAGAATGAGCAGTTCTTC. Translated: CASSATTSFVQNEQFF.